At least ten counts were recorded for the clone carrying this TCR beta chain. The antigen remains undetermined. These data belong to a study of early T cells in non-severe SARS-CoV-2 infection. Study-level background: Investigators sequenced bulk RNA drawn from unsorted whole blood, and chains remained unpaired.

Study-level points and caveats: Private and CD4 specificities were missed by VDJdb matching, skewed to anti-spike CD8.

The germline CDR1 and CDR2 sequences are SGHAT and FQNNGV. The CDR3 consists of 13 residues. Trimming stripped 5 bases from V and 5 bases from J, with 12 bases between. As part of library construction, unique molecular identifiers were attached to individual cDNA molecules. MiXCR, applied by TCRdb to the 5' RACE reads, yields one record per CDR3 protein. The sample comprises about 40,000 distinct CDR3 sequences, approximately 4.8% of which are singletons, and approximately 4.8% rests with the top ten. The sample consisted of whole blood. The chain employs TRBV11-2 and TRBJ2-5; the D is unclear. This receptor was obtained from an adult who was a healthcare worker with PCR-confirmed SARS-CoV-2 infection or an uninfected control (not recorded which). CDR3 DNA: TGTGCCAGCAGCCGCCGGGTTCAGGAGACCCAGTACTTC. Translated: CASSRRVQETQYF.